This TCR beta chain was retrieved from a study of blood T cells in healthy people across ages. Study outcomes and limitations: Long-lived donors exceeded aged donors in naive CD4+ cells and diversity. It was not known whether donors were CMV positive (a possible confounder of expanded clonotype changes).

A sample-barcoded 5' primer and a J-beta primer mix were used in a second PCR of about 7 to 11 cycles. TCRdb independently ran MiXCR on the 5' RACE reads; one entry per CDR3 protein. The sample lists 1,300,000 or so distinct CDR3 sequences; approximately 59% were seen once. Concerning this clonotype itself: Its specificity is unknown.

The CDR3 runs to 18 residues. Germline values: CDR1 WSHSY, CDR2 SAAADI. V shed 0 bases and J shed 0 bases, with 18 bases lying between them. Per sample, extraction of total RNA gave at least 5.5 micrograms in every case. The sequenced sample was blood. This TCR derives from a young man in good health. The rearrangement links TRBV10-2 to TRBJ2-7; D is undetermined. The CDR3, as DNA: TGCGCCAGCAGTGAGTCGTACACCCAGGTTGAGATCTCCTACGAGCAGTACTTC. Protein product: CASSESYTQVEISYEQYF.